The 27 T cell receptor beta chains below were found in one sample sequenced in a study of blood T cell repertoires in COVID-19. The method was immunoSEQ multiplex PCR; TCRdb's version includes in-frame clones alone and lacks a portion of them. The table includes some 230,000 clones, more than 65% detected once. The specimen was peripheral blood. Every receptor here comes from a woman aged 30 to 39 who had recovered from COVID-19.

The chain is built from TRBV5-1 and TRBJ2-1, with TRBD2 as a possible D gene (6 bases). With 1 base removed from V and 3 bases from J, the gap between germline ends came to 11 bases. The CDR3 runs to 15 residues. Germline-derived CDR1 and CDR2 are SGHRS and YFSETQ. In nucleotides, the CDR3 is TGCGCCAGCAGCTTGACCACCGGGGGCTACAATGAGCAGTTCTTC. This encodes CASSLTTGGYNEQFF.

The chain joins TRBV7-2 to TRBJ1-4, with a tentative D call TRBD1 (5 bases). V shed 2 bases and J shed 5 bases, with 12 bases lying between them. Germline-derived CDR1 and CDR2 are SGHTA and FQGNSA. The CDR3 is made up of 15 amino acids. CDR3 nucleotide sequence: TGTGCCAGCAGCTTAAGGGGCGGAAGGAATGAAAAACTGTTTTTT. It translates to CASSLRGGRNEKLFF.

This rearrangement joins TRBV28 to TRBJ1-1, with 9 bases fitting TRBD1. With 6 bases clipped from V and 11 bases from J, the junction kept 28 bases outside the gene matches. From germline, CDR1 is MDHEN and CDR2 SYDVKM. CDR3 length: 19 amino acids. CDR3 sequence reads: CASRYRPRDRAPLGLYAFF. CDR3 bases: TGTGCCAGCAGATACCGCCCCCGGGACAGGGCCCCCCTAGGGCTGTATGCTTTCTTT.

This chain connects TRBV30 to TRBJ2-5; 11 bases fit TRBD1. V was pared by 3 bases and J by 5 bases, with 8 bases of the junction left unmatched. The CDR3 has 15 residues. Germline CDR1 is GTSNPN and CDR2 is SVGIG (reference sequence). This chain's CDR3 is CAWRGGQGARETQYF. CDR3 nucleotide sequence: TGTGCCTGGAGAGGAGGACAGGGGGCGCGGGAGACCCAGTACTTC.

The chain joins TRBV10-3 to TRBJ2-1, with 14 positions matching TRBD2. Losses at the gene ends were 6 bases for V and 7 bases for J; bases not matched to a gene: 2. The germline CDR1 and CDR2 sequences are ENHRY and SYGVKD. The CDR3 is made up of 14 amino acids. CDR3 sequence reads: CAIRGTSGSNEQFF. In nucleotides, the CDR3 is TGTGCCATCAGGGGGACTAGCGGGAGTAATGAGCAGTTCTTC.

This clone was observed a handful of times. The chain's CDR3 is CASSFRQGRGAEQYF. In nucleotides, the CDR3 is TGTGCCAGCAGCTTCCGACAGGGGAGGGGGGCCGAGCAGTACTTC. The V and J genes are TRBV7-3 and TRBJ2-7; the D gene is possibly TRBD1 (8 bases). V was clipped by 3 bases and J by 6 bases, with 18 bases between them. CDR3 length: 15 amino acids. CDR1 is SGHTA, CDR2 FQGTGA, per germline.

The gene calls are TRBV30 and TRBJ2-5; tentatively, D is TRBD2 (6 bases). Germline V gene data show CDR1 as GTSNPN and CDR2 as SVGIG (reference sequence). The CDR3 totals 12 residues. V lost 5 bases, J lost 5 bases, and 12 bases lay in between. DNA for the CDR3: TGTGCCTGGCTAGAGGGGAGGGAGACCCAGTACTTC. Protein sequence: CAWLEGRETQYF.

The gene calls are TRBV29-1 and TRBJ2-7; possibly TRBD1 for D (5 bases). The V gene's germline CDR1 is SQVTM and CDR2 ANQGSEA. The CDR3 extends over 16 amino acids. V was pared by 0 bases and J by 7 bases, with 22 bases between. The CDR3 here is CSVEDHYRGSMGEQYF. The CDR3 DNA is TGCAGCGTTGAAGATCATTATAGGGGATCGATGGGAGAGCAGTACTTC.

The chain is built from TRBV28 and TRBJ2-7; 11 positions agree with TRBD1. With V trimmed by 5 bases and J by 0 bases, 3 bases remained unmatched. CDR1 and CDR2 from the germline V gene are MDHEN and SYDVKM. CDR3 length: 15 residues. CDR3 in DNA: TGTGCCAGCAGTGCCGGGACAGGGGGCTCCTACGAGCAGTACTTC. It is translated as CASSAGTGGSYEQYF.

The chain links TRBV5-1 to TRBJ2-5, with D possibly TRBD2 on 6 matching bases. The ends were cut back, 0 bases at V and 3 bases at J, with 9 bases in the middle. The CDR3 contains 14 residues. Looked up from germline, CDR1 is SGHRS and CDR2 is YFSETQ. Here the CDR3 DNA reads TGCGCCAGCAGCTTGGACCCGGGGGAAGAGACCCAGTACTTC. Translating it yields CASSLDPGEETQYF. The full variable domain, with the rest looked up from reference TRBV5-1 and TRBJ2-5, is KAGVTQTPRYLIKTRGQQVTLSCSPISGHRSVSWYQQTPGQGLQFLFEYFSETQRNKGNFPGRFSGRQFSNSRSEMNVSTLELGDSALYLCASSLDPGEETQYFGPGTRLLVL.

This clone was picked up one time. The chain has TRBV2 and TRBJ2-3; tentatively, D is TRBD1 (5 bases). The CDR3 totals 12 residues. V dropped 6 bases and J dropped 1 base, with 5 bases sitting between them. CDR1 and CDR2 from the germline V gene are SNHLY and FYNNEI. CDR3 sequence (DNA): TGTGCCAGCAGGGGGCGCACAGATACGCAGTATTTT. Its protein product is CASRGRTDTQYF.

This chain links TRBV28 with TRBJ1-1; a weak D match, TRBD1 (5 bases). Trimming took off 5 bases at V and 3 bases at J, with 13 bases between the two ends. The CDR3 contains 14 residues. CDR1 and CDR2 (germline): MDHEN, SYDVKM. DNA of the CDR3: TGTGCCAGCAGTCCCCGGCAGGGTCACACTGAAGCTTTCTTT. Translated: CASSPRQGHTEAFF.

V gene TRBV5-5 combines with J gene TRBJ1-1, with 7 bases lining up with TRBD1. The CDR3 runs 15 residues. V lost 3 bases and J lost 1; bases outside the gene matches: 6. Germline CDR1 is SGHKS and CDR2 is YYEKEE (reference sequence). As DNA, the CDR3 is TGTGCCAGCAGCTCCATTTCAGGGGGGAACACTGAAGCTTTCTTT. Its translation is CASSSISGGNTEAFF.

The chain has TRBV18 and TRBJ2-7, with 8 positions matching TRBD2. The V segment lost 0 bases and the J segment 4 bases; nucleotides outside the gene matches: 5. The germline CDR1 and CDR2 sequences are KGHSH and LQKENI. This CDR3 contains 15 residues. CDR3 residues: CASSPPGLEGYEQYF. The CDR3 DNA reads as TGTGCCAGCTCACCACCGGGACTAGAGGGTTACGAGCAGTACTTC.

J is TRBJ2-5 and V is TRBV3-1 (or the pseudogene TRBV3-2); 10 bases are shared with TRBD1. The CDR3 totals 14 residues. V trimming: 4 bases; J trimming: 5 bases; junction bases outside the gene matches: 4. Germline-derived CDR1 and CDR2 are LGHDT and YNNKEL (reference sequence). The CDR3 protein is CASSRGTGVETQYF. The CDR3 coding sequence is TGTGCCAGCAGCCGGGGGACAGGGGTCGAGACCCAGTACTTC.

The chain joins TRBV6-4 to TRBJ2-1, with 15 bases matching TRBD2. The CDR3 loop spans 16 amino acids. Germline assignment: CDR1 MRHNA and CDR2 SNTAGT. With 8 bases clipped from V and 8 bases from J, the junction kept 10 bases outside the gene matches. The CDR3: CASSIGTSGGFDEQFF. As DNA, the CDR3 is TGTGCCAGCTCAATCGGGACTAGCGGGGGGTTCGATGAGCAGTTCTTC.

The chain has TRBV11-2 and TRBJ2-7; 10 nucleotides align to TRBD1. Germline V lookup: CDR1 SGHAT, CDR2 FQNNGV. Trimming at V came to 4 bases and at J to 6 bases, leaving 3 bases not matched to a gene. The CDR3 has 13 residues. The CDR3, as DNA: TGTGCCAGCAGCTCCGGGACAGGGGCCGAGCAGTACTTC. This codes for CASSSGTGAEQYF.

The CDR3 region is CASSAWTSGVYEQYF. The DNA for the CDR3 is TGTGCCAGCAGCGCCTGGACTAGCGGGGTCTACGAGCAGTACTTC. This rearrangement joins TRBV7-9 to TRBJ2-7; 12 positions agree with TRBD2. Germline V lookup: CDR1 SEHNR, CDR2 FQNEAQ (reference sequence). This CDR3 has 15 residues. Trimming cost V 5 bases and J 3 bases; bases outside gene matches: 5.

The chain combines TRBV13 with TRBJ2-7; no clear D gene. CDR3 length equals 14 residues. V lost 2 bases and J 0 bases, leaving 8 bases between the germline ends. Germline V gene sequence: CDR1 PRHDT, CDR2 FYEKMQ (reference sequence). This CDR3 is CASSLNVASYEQYF. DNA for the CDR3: TGTGCCAGCAGCTTAAATGTGGCCTCCTACGAGCAGTACTTC.

The CDR3 bases are TGTGTCAGAAGCCCCCAGGACAGGGGTCAAGAGACCCAGTACTTC. Translated, it gives CVRSPQDRGQETQYF. V and J are TRBV7-5 and TRBJ2-5; the table's D gene call, TRBD1, was not cross checked with the DNA. TRBV7-5 is given as a pseudogene. This CDR3 has 15 amino acids.

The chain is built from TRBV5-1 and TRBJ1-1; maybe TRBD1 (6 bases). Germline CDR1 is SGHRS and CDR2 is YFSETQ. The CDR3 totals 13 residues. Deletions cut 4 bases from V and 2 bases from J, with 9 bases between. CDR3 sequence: CASSQGHNTEAFF. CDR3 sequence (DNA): TGCGCCAGCAGCCAGGGACACAACACTGAAGCTTTCTTT.

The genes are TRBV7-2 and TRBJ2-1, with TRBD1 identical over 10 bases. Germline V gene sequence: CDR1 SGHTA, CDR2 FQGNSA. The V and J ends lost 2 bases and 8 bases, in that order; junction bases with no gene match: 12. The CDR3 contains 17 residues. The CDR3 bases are TGTGCCAGCAGCTTACGCCTGACAGGGGGCGCGGACGATGAGCAGTTCTTC. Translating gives CASSLRLTGGADDEQFF.

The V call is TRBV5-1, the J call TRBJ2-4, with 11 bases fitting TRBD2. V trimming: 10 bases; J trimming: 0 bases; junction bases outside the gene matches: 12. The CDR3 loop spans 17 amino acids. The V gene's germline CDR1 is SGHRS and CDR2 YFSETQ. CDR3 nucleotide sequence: TGCGCCGGCCGACTAGCGGGAAGGTTTTCAGCCAAAAACATTCAGTACTTC. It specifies CAGRLAGRFSAKNIQYF.

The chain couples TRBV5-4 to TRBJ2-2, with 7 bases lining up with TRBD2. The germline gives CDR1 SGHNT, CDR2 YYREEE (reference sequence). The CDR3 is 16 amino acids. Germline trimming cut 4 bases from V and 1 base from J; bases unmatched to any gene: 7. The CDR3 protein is CASSGLAGENTGELFF. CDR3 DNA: TGTGCCAGCAGCGGTCTGGCGGGAGAGAACACCGGGGAGCTGTTTTTT.

CDR3 DNA: TGTGCCAGCAGTGAAAACTCCCGGACAGGGGGCCCCGGGGAGCTGTTTTTT. This sequence encodes CASSENSRTGGPGELFF. The chain joins TRBV2 to TRBJ2-2; 11 bases match TRBD1. The CDR3 contains 17 residues. The J segment lost 6 bases and the V segment lost 2 bases, leaving 8 bases of the junction unmatched. In germline, CDR1 is SNHLY, CDR2 FYNNEI.

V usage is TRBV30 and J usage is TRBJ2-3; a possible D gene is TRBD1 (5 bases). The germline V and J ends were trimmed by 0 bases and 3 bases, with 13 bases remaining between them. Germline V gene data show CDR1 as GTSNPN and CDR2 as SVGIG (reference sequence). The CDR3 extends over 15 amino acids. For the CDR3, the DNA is TGTGCCTGGAGTGTCGGCCAGGGATGGACAGATACGCAGTATTTT. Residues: CAWSVGQGWTDTQYF.

The CDR3 sequence: CASSFERGSYEQYF. The CDR3 DNA is TGTGCCAGCAGTTTCGAACGGGGGAGCTACGAGCAGTACTTC. V and J are TRBV27 and TRBJ2-7; TRBD2 is a possible D gene (6 bases). There are 14 residues in the CDR3. The V gene's germline CDR1 is MNHEY and CDR2 SMNVEV (reference sequence). V lost 3 bases and J 3 bases, leaving 12 bases between the germline ends.